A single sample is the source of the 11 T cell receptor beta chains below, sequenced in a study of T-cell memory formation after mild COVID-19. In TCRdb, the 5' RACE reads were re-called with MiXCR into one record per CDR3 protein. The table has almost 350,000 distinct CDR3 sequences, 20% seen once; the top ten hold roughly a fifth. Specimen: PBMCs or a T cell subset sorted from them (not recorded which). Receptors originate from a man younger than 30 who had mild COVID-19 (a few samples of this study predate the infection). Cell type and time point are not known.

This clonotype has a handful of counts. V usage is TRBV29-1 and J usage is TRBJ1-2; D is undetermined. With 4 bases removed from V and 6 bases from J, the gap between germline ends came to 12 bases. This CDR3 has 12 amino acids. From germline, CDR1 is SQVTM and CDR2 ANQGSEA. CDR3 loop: CSVALQQDGYTF. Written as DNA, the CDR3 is TGCAGCGTTGCGTTACAGCAGGATGGCTACACCTTC. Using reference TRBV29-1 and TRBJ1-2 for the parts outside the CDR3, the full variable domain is SAVISQKPSRDICQRGTSLTIQCQVDSQVTMMFWYRQQPGQSLTLIATANQGSEATYESGFVIDKFPISRPNLTFSTLTVSNMSPEDSSIYLCSVALQQDGYTFGSGTRLTVV.

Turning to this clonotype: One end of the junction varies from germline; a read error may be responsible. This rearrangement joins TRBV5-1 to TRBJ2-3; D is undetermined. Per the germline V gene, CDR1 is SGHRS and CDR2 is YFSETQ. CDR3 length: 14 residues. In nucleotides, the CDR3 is TGCGCAAGCAGCTTAAAAGCAGGTTCAGATACGCAGTATTTT. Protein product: CASSLKAGSDTQYF.

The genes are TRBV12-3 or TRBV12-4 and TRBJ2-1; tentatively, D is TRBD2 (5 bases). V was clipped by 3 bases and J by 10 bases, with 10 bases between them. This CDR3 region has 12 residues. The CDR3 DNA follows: TGTGCCAGCAGTTTGGGAGACCCGGAGCAGTTCTTC. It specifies CASSLGDPEQFF.

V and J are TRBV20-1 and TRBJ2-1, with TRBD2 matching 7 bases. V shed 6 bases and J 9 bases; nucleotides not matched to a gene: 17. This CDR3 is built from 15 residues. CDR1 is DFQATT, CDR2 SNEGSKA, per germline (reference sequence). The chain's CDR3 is CSANRPRGVSREQFF. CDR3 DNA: TGCAGTGCCAACCGACCCCGGGGGGTTAGCCGTGAGCAGTTCTTC.

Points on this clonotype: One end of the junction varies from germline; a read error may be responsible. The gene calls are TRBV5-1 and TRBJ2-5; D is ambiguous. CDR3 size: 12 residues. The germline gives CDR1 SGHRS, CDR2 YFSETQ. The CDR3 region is CASSLHQETKYF. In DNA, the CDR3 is TGCGCCAGCAGCCTGCACCAAGAGACCAAGTACTTC.

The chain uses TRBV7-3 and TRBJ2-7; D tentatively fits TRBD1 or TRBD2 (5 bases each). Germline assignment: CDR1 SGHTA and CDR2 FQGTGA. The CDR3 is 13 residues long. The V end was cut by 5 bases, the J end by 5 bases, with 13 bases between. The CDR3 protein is CASSKNRDDEQYF. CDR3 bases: TGTGCCAGCAGCAAGAACCGGGACGACGAGCAGTACTTC.

CDR3 region: CATSRILGQEAFF. The CDR3 DNA sequence: TGTGCCACCAGCAGAATCTTGGGACAGGAAGCTTTCTTT. The chain combines TRBV15 with TRBJ1-1; TRBD1 matches at 7 bases. This CDR3 has 13 amino acids. Germline assignment: CDR1 LNHNV and CDR2 YYDKDF (reference sequence). V lost 2 bases and J lost 8; bases outside the gene matches: 5. The variable domain in full, completed from reference TRBV15 and TRBJ1-1, reads DAMVIQNPRYQVTQFGKPVTLSCSQTLNHNVMYWYQQKSSQAPKLLFHYYDKDFNNEADTPDNFQSRRPNTSFCFLDIRSPGLGDTAMYLCATSRILGQEAFFGQGTRLTVV.

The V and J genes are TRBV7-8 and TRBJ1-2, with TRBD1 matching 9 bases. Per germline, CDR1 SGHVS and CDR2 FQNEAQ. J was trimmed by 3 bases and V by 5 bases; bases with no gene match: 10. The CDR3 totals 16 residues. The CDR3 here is CASSPRGQGLDYGYTF. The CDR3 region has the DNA TGTGCCAGCAGCCCTAGGGGACAGGGATTAGACTATGGCTACACCTTC. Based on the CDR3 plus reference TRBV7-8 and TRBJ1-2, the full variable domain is GAGVSQSPRYKVAKRGQDVALRCDPISGHVSLFWYQQALGQGPEFLTYFQNEAQLDKSGLPSDRFFAERPEGSVSTLKIQRTQQEDSAVYLCASSPRGQGLDYGYTFGSGTRLTVV.

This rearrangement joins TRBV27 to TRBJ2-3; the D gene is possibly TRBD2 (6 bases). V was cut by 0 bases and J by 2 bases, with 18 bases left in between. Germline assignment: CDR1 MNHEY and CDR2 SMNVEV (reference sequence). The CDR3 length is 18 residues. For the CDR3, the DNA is TGTGCCAGCAGTTTATCCCTCGGTGGGCGGGGTTCCACAGATACGCAGTATTTT. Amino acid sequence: CASSLSLGGRGSTDTQYF.

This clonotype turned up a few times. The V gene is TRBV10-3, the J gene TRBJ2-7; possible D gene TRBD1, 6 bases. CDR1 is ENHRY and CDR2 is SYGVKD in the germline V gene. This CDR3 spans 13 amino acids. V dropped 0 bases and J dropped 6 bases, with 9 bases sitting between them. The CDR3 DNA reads TGTGCCATCAGTGAGTCGGACAGTTTCGAGCAGTACGTC. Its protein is CAISESDSFEQYV.

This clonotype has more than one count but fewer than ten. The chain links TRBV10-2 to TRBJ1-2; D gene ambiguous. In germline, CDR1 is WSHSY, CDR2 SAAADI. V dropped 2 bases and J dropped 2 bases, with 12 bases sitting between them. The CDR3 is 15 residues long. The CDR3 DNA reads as TGCGCCAGCAGTGAGCCTAGGACCCTGAACTATGGCTACACCTTC. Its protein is CASSEPRTLNYGYTF.